Listed below are T cell receptor beta chains from one sample, sequenced in a study of identifying expanded T cells in peripheral blood. Assay: immunoSEQ multiplex PCR; the TCRdb copy retains only in-frame clones and omits some. The sample lists tens of thousands of clones, over 75% occurring once. Material: blood. The receptors here all came from a person aged 18 to 75 in good health. The CDR3 runs from the conserved cysteine through the conserved F or W. D genes are given only for firm matches. Part of the rows lack a size; the others show once, few, many or a class for expanded clones.

j_call	clone_size	d_call	v_call	cdr3_aa	cdr3_nt
TRBJ2-2	NA	NA	TRBV12-5	CASGPSSPADTGELFF	TGTGCTAGTGGTCCAAGTAGCCCTGCGGACACCGGGGAGCTGTTTTTT
TRBJ1-4	once	NA	TRBV9	CASSVSPQQEKLFF	TGTGCCAGCAGCGTTTCGCCACAGCAGGAAAAACTGTTTTTT
TRBJ2-1	NA	TRBD2	TRBV4-1	CASSQDGGSYEQFF	TGCGCCAGCAGCCAAGACGGCGGGAGCTATGAGCAGTTCTTC
TRBJ1-2	NA	NA	TRBV6-5	CASSSDRDRFYGYTF	TGTGCCAGCAGTTCCGATCGGGACCGCTTCTATGGCTACACCTTC
TRBJ1-1	NA	NA	TRBV30	CAWSVRGNTEAFF	TGTGCCTGGAGTGTACGGGGAAACACTGAAGCTTTCTTT
TRBJ1-1	NA	NA	TRBV11-2	CASSLAQNTEAFF	TGTGCCAGCAGCTTAGCACAGAACACTGAAGCTTTCTTT
TRBJ2-5	once	TRBD2	TRBV10-3	CAISGGSGGAETQYF	TGTGCCATCAGTGGGGGGAGCGGGGGGGCGGAGACCCAGTACTTC
TRBJ2-1	NA	NA	TRBV5-1	CASSRAYGGTNNEQFF	TGCGCCAGCAGCCGTGCTTATGGGGGGACCAACAATGAGCAGTTCTTC
TRBJ2-2	NA	TRBD1	TRBV9	CASSSTNRGQTGELFF	TGTGCCAGCAGTTCTACGAACAGGGGGCAGACCGGGGAGCTGTTTTTT
TRBJ2-2	NA	NA	TRBV6-1	CASSQTGIYTGELFF	TGTGCCAGCAGTCAGACCGGGATATACACCGGGGAGCTGTTTTTT
TRBJ2-7	few	NA	TRBV4-2	CASSQVGYSYEQYF	TGTGCCAGCAGCCAAGTAGGGTACTCCTACGAGCAGTACTTC
TRBJ2-3	NA	NA	TRBV6-1	CASQQGAGTDTQYF	TGTGCCAGCCAACAGGGCGCGGGCACAGATACGCAGTATTTT
TRBJ2-1	NA	TRBD1	TRBV5-4	CASSRDRAGPLSYNEQFF	TGTGCCAGCAGCCGGGACAGGGCTGGCCCACTCTCCTACAATGAGCAGTTCTTC
TRBJ2-1	few	NA	TRBV9	CASSVFGNEQFF	TGTGCCAGCAGCGTATTCGGCAATGAGCAGTTCTTC
TRBJ2-2	NA	NA	TRBV7-3	CASSLAGARELFF	TGTGCCAGCAGCTTAGCGGGGGCCCGGGAGCTGTTTTTT
TRBJ2-7	once	NA	TRBV4-2	CASSQEGHEQYF	TGTGCCAGCAGCCAAGAAGGGCACGAGCAGTACTTC
TRBJ2-7	NA	NA	TRBV5-6	CASSVRALTHYEQYF	TGTGCCAGCAGCGTACGGGCCTTAACCCACTACGAGCAGTACTTC
TRBJ1-1	NA	NA	TRBV4-2	CASSRSLYMNTEAFF	TGTGCCAGCAGCCGAAGTCTGTATATGAACACTGAAGCTTTCTTT